Each of the 15 T cell receptor beta chains below was sequenced from the same sample in a study of CD8+ T cells in alopecia areata. Treatment noted: oral pan-JAK inhibitor, 5-10 mg twice daily. Extraction of RNA preceded its reverse transcription into cDNA, which served as the sequencing template. Clones were sequenced by immunoSEQ multiplex PCR, and TCRdb holds only the in-frame ones, with some missing. This table has roughly 100,000 clones, around 44% appearing once. Sequencing used CD8+ T cells sorted from blood, obtained at week 24, from a patient treated with tofacitinib. These receptors originate from a human donor with alopecia areata.

The table lists this clone with a few counts. This chain joins TRBV29-1 and TRBJ2-4, with D maybe TRBD1 (6 bases). V was shortened by 6 bases and J by 1 base, with 13 bases between the two germline ends. Germline CDR1 is SQVTM and CDR2 is ANQGSEA. CDR3 length equals 14 residues. The CDR3 DNA follows: TGCAGCGTCGCAGGGGAGATGGCCAAAAACATTCAGTACTTC. It encodes CSVAGEMAKNIQYF.

This clone was seen a few times. The chain couples TRBV30 to TRBJ2-7; D unclear. Germline values: CDR1 GTSNPN, CDR2 SVGIG (reference sequence). This CDR3 comprises 12 residues. The germline V and J ends were trimmed by 4 bases and 2 bases, with 9 bases remaining between them. The CDR3 here is CAWKDGPYEQYF. The CDR3 region has the DNA TGTGCCTGGAAGGACGGGCCCTACGAGCAGTACTTC.

The J gene is TRBJ2-3, the V gene TRBV2; D is unclear. The CDR3 extends over 13 amino acids. The V gene lost 5 bases and the J gene lost 5 bases, with 11 bases spanning the gap. Per the germline V gene, CDR1 is SNHLY and CDR2 is FYNNEI. The CDR3 region is CASSSRARDTQYF. CDR3 DNA: TGTGCCAGCAGTAGCAGAGCGAGAGATACGCAGTATTTT. The full variable domain, completed using reference TRBV2 and TRBJ2-3, is EPEVTQTPSHQVTQMGQEVILRCVPISNHLYFYWYRQILGQKVEFLVSFYNNEISEKSEIFDDQFSVERPDGSNFTLKIRSTKLEDSAMYFCASSSRARDTQYFGPGTRLTVL.

This chain connects TRBV19 to TRBJ2-3; unclear D gene. The CDR3 loop spans 13 amino acids. The ends were cut back, 3 bases at V and 4 bases at J, with 8 bases in the middle. CDR1 is LNHDA and CDR2 is SQIVND in the germline V gene (reference sequence). CDR3 protein: CASSIPSSDTQYF. The CDR3 region has the DNA TGTGCCAGTAGTATCCCTTCATCAGATACGCAGTATTTT.

This clone was seen only a few times. The V gene is TRBV12-5, the J gene TRBJ2-1, with D possibly matching TRBD2 (5 bases). Germline V CDR1 and CDR2: LGHNT, FRNRAP. Trimming removed 8 bases at V and 2 bases at J, with 10 bases between. The length of the CDR3 is 13 residues. CDR3 sequence: CASMGSPYNEQFF. CDR3 coding DNA: TGTGCTAGTATGGGGAGTCCCTACAATGAGCAGTTCTTC.

This clone was detected a few times. The chain is built from TRBV4-2 and TRBJ2-7; D might be TRBD2 (6 bases). The V end lost 3 bases, the J end lost 0 bases, and 12 bases lay between the germline ends. CDR3 length equals 15 residues. Germline CDR1 LGHNA, CDR2 YNFKEQ. The CDR3: CASSQGGEFSYEQYF. CDR3 nucleotide sequence: TGTGCCAGCAGCCAGGGGGGAGAATTCTCCTACGAGCAGTACTTC.

The table lists this clone with a few counts. This rearrangement joins TRBV4-2 to TRBJ2-7; 14 nucleotides align to TRBD2. J lost 5 bases, V lost 4 bases, and 7 bases had no gene match. The CDR3 loop spans 16 amino acids. Germline CDR1 LGHNA, CDR2 YNFKEQ. For the CDR3, the DNA is TGTGCCAGCAGCCTTGACGGGACTAGCGGGAGAAACGAGCAGTACTTC. Encoded protein: CASSLDGTSGRNEQYF.

This clone was picked up a small number of times. The chain employs TRBV19 and TRBJ2-7; D remains unclear. V shed 5 bases and J shed 3 bases, with 5 bases lying between them. Per germline, CDR1 LNHDA and CDR2 SQIVND (reference sequence). The CDR3 is made up of 11 amino acids. The CDR3 DNA follows: TGTGCCAGTAGTGAAAGCTACGAGCAGTACTTC. Translated, it gives CASSESYEQYF.

The chain links TRBV5-4 to TRBJ2-2, with TRBD1 matching 9 bases. Germline loops: CDR1 SGHNT, CDR2 YYREEE (reference sequence). The CDR3 runs 16 residues. J was trimmed by 7 bases and V by 2 bases; bases with no gene match: 9. The CDR3 reads CASSFTDRGFLGELFF. The CDR3 region has the DNA TGTGCCAGCAGCTTCACGGACAGGGGATTCCTCGGGGAGCTGTTTTTT. Full variable domain (remainder filled in from reference TRBV5-4 and TRBJ2-2): ETGVTQSPTHLIKTRGQQVTLRCSSQSGHNTVSWYQQALGQGPQFIFQYYREEENGRGNFPPRFSGLQFPNYSSELNVNALELDDSALYLCASSFTDRGFLGELFFGEGSRLTVL.

This clone was observed a few times. This chain uses TRBV29-1 with TRBJ2-1; D perhaps matches TRBD2 (6 bases). Germline-derived CDR1 and CDR2 are SQVTM and ANQGSEA. This CDR3 region has 13 residues. Trimming took 8 bases from V and 3 from J, leaving 14 bases between them. This CDR3 reads CSSTGLNYNEQFF. CDR3 nucleotide sequence: TGCAGCTCAACGGGACTTAACTACAATGAGCAGTTCTTC.

The rearrangement links TRBV29-1 to TRBJ2-7; D could derive from TRBD1 or TRBD2 (5 bases each). Trimming pared 5 bases from V and 3 bases from J, leaving 14 bases between. Germline assignment: CDR1 SQVTM and CDR2 ANQGSEA. The CDR3 has 13 residues. The DNA of the CDR3 is TGCAGCGTTACAACCGGGGCCTACTACGAGCAGTACTTC. Its translation: CSVTTGAYYEQYF.

CDR3 region: CASSLAGGLYNEQFF. Here the CDR3 DNA reads TGTGCCAGCAGTCTAGCGGGAGGCCTCTACAATGAGCAGTTCTTC. The rearrangement uses TRBV6-5 and TRBJ2-1, with 11 bases that match TRBD2. The ends lost 5 bases at V and 3 bases at J; junction bases unmatched: 3. The CDR3 covers 15 residues. Looked up from germline, CDR1 is MNHEY and CDR2 is SVGAGI.

This clone was seen a few times. J is TRBJ2-1 and V is TRBV7-9; 9 bases are a match to TRBD2. The V gene end was trimmed by 1 base and the J gene end by 0 bases; junction bases not matched to a gene: 7. The CDR3 length is 18 residues. Germline CDR1 SEHNR, CDR2 FQNEAQ (reference sequence). The CDR3 bases are TGTGCCAGCAGCTTAGGGCGGGGGGGAGAACTCTCCTACAATGAGCAGTTCTTC. Its translation is CASSLGRGGELSYNEQFF.

DNA of the CDR3: TGCAGCGTTGAGGTCAGGGGAACCTACGAGCAGTACTTC. This codes for CSVEVRGTYEQYF. The chain joins TRBV29-1 to TRBJ2-7, with D possibly TRBD1 on 6 matching bases. V lost 3 bases and J 2 bases, leaving 11 bases between the germline ends. The CDR3 runs 13 residues. Germline CDR1 SQVTM, CDR2 ANQGSEA.

The chain links TRBV11-2 to TRBJ2-2; D gene uncertain. This CDR3 is built from 13 residues. Germline lookup yields CDR1 SGHAT and CDR2 FQNNGV. Trimming stripped 7 bases from V and 6 bases from J, with 12 bases between. This CDR3 is CASIMGLSGELFF. Written as DNA, the CDR3 is TGTGCCAGCATCATGGGGTTGTCCGGGGAGCTGTTTTTT.